This record looks at one T cell receptor beta chain sequence and its context. This specimen comes from a study of shared clonotypes between healthy human individuals. The V and J ends lost 0 bases and 5 bases respectively, with 15 bases between them. The germline gives CDR1 SGHRS, CDR2 YFSETQ. CDR3 size: 16 residues. The study drew its donors from healthy HIV-negative adults without recent acute infections or vaccinations. Generated by immunoSEQ multiplex PCR, the TCRdb table keeps only in-frame clones and is missing some. The sample holds under 600,000 clones, around 97% seen once. The chain uses TRBV5-1 and TRBJ2-1; tentative D call: TRBD2 (6 bases). This TCR derives from a woman younger than 45 in good health. Sequenced material: naive CD4+ T cells sorted from blood. The subset was: CD45RA+ positively selected. CDR3 amino acids: CASSLDQRATHNEQFF. CDR3 DNA sequence: TGCGCCAGCAGCTTGGATCAGCGGGCGACCCACAATGAGCAGTTCTTC.